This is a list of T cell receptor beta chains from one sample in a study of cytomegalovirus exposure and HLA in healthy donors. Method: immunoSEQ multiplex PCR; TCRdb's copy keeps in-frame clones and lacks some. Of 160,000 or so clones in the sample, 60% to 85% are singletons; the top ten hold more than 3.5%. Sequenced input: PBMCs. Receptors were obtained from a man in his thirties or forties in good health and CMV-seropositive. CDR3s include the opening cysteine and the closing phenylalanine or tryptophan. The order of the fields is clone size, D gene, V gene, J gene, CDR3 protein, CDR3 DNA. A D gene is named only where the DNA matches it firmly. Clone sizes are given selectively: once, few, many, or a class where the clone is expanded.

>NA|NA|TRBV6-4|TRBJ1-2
CASSDGAGYGYTF
TGTGCCAGCAGTGACGGGGCAGGGTATGGCTACACCTTC
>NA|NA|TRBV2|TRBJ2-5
CAVRGGAETQYF
TGTGCCGTTAGGGGGGGGGCAGAGACCCAGTACTTC
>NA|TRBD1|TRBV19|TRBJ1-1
CASSIHRDSLNTEAFF
TGTGCCAGTAGTATCCACCGGGACAGCCTTAACACTGAAGCTTTCTTT
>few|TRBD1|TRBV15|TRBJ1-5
CATSRTDRGGNQPQHF
TGTGCCACCAGCAGAACTGACAGGGGCGGCAATCAGCCCCAGCATTTT
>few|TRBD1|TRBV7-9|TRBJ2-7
CASSFEDRGTYEQYF
TGTGCCAGCAGCTTCGAGGACAGGGGGACCTACGAGCAGTACTTC
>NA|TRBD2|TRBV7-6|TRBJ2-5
CASSSGLAEQETQYF
TGTGCCAGCAGCTCAGGACTAGCGGAACAAGAGACCCAGTACTTC
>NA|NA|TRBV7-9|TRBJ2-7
CASSLVGGNVPEQYF
TGTGCCAGCAGCTTAGTTGGGGGCAATGTTCCCGAGCAGTACTTC
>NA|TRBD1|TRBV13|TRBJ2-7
CASSPGQGFYEQYF
TGTGCCAGTTCCCCGGGACAGGGCTTCTACGAGCAGTACTTC
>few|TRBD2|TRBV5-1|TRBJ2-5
CASSLGASGETQYF
TGCGCCAGCAGCTTGGGGGCTAGCGGAGAGACCCAGTACTTC
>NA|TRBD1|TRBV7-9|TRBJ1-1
CASSPDRVNTEAFF
TGTGCCAGCAGCCCCGACAGGGTGAACACTGAAGCTTTCTTT
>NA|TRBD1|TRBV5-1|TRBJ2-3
CASSRGGDTQYF
TGCGCCAGCAGCCGAGGGGGCGATACGCAGTATTTT
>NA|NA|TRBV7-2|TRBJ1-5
CASSLIGSRAQHF
TGTGCCAGCAGCTTGATTGGGAGTCGAGCCCAGCATTTT
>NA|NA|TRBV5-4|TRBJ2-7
CASSFEGGLSSYEQYF
TGTGCCAGCAGCTTCGAGGGGGGGCTGAGCTCCTACGAGCAGTACTTC
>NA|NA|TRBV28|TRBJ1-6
CASIGGQVNSPLHF
TGTGCCAGCATCGGGGGGCAGGTCAATTCACCCCTCCACTTT
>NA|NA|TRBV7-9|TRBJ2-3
CASTPASSTDTQYF
TGTGCCAGCACCCCGGCTAGCAGCACAGATACGCAGTATTTT
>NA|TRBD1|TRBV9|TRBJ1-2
CASSAGQGNYGYTF
TGTGCCAGCAGCGCCGGACAGGGAAACTATGGCTACACCTTC
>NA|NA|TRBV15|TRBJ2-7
CATSRDSVSHEQYF
TGTGCCACCAGCAGAGATTCGGTCTCCCACGAGCAGTACTTC
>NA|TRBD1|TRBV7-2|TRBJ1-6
CASSVDRGGNSPLHF
TGTGCCAGCAGCGTGGACAGGGGAGGTAATTCACCCCTCCACTTT
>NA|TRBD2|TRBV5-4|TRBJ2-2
CASSVATSGGASTGELFF
TGTGCCAGCAGCGTCGCGACTAGCGGGGGGGCGAGCACCGGGGAGCTGTTTTTT
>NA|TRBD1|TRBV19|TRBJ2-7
CASSTGTGGFEQYF
TGTGCCAGTAGTACTGGGACAGGGGGTTTTGAGCAGTACTTC
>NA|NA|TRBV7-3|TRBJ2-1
CASSRVIEDEQFF
TGTGCCAGCAGCCGGGTCATCGAGGATGAGCAGTTCTTC
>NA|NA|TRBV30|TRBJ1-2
CAWRFSQDYGYTF
TGTGCCTGGCGCTTCAGCCAGGACTATGGCTACACCTTC